This T cell receptor beta chain comes out of a study of cytomegalovirus exposure and HLA in healthy donors. Whole-study context: As released early, the data held 70 million to 95 million unique TCRs from HLA-typed donors. Points from the study as a whole: By a later analysis, the bulk of CMV-associated TCR beta chains appeared HLA-restricted.

This clone appeared a single time. Antigen specificity is unknown. The V and J ends lost 4 bases and 0 bases, in that order; junction bases with no gene match: 9. The germline CDR1 and CDR2 sequences are SGHNT and YYREEE (reference sequence). The length of the CDR3 is 17 residues. 13 Jbeta primers and 60 Vbeta primers were used for the PCR. Assay used: immunoSEQ multiplex PCR; TCRdb lists only in-frame clones, some missing. The sample has over 150,000 clones, under 90% seen once. The rearrangement joins TRBV5-4 to TRBJ2-3; 9 bases fit TRBD2. Sample: PBMCs. This sequence was found in a man aged 18 to 35 in good health and CMV-seronegative. DNA of the CDR3: TGTGCCAGCAGCGCAGTTAGCGGGGGCGCTAGCACAGATACGCAGTATTTT. Amino acids: CASSAVSGGASTDTQYF. The whole variable domain, filled in from reference TRBV5-4 and TRBJ2-3, reads ETGVTQSPTHLIKTRGQQVTLRCSSQSGHNTVSWYQQALGQGPQFIFQYYREEENGRGNFPPRFSGLQFPNYSSELNVNALELDDSALYLCASSAVSGGASTDTQYFGPGTRLTVL.